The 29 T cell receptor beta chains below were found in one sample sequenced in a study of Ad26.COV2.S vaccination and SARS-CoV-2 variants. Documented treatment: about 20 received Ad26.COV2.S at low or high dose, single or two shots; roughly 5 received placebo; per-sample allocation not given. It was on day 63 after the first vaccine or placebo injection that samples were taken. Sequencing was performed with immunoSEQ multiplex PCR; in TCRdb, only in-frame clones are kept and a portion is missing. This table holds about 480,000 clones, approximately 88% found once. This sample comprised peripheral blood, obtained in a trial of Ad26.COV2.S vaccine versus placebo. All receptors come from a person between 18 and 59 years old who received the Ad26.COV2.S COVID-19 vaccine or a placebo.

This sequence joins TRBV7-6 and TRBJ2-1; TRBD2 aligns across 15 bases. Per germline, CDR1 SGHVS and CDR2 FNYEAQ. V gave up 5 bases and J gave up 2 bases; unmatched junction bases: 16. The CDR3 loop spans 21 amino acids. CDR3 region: CASSPIPGLAGGGPTYNEQFF. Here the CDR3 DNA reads TGTGCCAGCAGCCCAATCCCGGGACTAGCGGGAGGAGGCCCAACCTACAATGAGCAGTTCTTC. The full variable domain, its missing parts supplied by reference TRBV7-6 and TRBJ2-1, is GAGVSQSPRYKVTKRGQDVALRCDPISGHVSLYWYRQALGQGPEFLTYFNYEAQQDKSGLPNDRFSAERPEGSISTLTIQRTEQRDSAMYRCASSPIPGLAGGGPTYNEQFFGPGTRLTVL.

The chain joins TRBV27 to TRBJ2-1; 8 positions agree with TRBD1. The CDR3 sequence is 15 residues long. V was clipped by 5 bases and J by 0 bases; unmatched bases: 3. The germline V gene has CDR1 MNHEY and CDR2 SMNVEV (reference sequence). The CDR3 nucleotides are TGTGCCAGCAGTCTAGACAGGGGCTCCTACAATGAGCAGTTCTTC. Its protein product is CASSLDRGSYNEQFF.

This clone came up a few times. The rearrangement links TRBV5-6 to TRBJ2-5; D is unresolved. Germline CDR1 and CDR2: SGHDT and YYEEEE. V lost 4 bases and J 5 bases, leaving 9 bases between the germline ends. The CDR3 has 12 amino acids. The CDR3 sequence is CASSIRRETQYF. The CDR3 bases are TGTGCCAGCAGCATCCGTCGGGAGACCCAGTACTTC.

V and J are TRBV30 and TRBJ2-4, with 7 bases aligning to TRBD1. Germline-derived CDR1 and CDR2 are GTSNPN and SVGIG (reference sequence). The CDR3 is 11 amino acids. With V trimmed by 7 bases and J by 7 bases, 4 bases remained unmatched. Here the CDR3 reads CALTRGNIQYF. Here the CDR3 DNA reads TGTGCCTTGACCAGGGGGAACATTCAGTACTTC.

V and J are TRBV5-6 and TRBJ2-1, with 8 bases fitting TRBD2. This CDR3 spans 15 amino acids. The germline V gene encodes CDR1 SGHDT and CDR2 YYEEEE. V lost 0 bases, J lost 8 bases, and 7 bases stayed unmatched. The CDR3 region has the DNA TGTGCCAGCAGCTTGGTAAAGCGGGAGTTCGATGAGCAGTTCTTC. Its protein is CASSLVKREFDEQFF.

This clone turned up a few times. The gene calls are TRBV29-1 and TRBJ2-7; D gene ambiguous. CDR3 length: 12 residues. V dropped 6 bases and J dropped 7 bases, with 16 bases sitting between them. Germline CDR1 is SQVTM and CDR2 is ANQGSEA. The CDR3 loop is CSVGRLNGEQYF. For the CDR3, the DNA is TGCAGCGTCGGCAGGCTCAATGGGGAGCAGTACTTC.

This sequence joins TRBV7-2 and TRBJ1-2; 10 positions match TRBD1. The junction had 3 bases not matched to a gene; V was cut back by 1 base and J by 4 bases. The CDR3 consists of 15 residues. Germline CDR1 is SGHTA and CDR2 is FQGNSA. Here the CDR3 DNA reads TGTGCCAGCAGCTTAGGGACAGGGGGAGGCTATGGCTACACCTTC. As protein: CASSLGTGGGYGYTF.

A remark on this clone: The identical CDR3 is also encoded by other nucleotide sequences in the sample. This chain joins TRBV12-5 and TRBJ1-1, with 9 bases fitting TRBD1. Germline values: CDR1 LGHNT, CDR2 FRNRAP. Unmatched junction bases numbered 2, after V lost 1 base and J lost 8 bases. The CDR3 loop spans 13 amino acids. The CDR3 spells CASGLGTGAEAFF. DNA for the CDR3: TGTGCTAGTGGTTTGGGGACAGGGGCAGAAGCTTTCTTT.

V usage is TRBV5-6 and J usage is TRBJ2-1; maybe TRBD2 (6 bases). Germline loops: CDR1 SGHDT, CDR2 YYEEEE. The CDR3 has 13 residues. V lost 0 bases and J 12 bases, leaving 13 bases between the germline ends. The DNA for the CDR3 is TGTGCCAGCAGCTTGGGCGGGGTCAAGGGGCAGTTCTTC. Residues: CASSLGGVKGQFF.

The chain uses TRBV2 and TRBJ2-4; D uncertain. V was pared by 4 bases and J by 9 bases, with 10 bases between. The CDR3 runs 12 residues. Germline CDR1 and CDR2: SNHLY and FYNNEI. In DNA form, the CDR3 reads TGTGCCAGCAGTGTGATCCGCGGCATTCAGTACTTC. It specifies CASSVIRGIQYF.

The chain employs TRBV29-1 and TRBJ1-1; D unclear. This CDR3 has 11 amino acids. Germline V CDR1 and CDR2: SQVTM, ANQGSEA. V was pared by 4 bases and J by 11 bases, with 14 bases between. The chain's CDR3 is CSVVLREVAFF. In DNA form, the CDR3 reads TGCAGCGTTGTTTTACGGGAGGTGGCTTTCTTT.

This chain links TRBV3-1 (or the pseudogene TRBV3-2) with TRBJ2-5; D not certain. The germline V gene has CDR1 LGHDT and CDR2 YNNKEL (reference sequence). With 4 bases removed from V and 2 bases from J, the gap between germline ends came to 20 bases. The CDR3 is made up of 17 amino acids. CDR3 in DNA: TGTGCCAGCAGCCGTTTGCCGGCCCCTAAGGGACAAGAGACCCAGTACTTC. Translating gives CASSRLPAPKGQETQYF.

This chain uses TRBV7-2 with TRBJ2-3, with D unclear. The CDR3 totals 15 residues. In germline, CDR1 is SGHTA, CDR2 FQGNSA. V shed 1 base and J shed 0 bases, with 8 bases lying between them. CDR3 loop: CASSLGLVSTDTQYF. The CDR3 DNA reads TGTGCCAGCAGCTTAGGTCTAGTTAGCACAGATACGCAGTATTTT.

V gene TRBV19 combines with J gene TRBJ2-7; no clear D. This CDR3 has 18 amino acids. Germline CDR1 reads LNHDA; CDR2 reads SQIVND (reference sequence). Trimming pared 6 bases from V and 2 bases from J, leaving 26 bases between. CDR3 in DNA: TGTGCCAGTAGCCCACTCTCAATCGGAACACCAGCTCCCTACGAGCAGTACTTC. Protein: CASSPLSIGTPAPYEQYF. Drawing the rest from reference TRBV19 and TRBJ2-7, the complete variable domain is DGGITQSPKYLFRKEGQNVTLSCEQNLNHDAMYWYRQDPGQGLRLIYYSQIVNDFQKGDIAEGYSVSREKKESFPLTVTSAQKNPTAFYLCASSPLSIGTPAPYEQYFGPGTRLTVT.

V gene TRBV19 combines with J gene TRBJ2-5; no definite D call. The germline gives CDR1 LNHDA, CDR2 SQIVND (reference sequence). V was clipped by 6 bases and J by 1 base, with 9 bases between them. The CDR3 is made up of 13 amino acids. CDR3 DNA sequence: TGTGCCAGTAGCTTCCGATCCCAAGAGACCCAGTACTTC. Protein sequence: CASSFRSQETQYF. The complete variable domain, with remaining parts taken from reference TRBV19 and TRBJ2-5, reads DGGITQSPKYLFRKEGQNVTLSCEQNLNHDAMYWYRQDPGQGLRLIYYSQIVNDFQKGDIAEGYSVSREKKESFPLTVTSAQKNPTAFYLCASSFRSQETQYFGPGTRLLVL.

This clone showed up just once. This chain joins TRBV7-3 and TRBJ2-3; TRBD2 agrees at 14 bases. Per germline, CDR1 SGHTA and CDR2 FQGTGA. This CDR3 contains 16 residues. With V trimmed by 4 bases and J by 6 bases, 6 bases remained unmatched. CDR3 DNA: TGTGCCAGCAGCTCCGGGACTAGCGGGAGTGGTGATACGCAGTATTTT. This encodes CASSSGTSGSGDTQYF. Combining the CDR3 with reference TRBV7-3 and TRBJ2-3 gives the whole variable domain GAGVSQTPSNKVTEKGKYVELRCDPISGHTALYWYRQSLGQGPEFLIYFQGTGAADDSGLPNDRFFAVRPEGSVSTLKIQRTERGDSAVYLCASSSGTSGSGDTQYFGPGTRLTVL.

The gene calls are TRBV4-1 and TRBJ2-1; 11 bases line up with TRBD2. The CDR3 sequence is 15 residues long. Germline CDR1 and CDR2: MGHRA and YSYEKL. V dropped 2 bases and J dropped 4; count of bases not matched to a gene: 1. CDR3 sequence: CASSQTSGSYNEQFF. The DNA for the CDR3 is TGCGCCAGCAGCCAAACTAGCGGGAGTTACAATGAGCAGTTCTTC.

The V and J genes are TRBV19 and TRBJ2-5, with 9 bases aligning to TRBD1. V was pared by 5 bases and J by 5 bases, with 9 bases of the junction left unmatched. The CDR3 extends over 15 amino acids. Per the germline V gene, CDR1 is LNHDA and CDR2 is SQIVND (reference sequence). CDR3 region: CASSSQGTGSETQYF. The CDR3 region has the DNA TGTGCCAGTAGTTCTCAAGGGACAGGGAGCGAGACCCAGTACTTC.

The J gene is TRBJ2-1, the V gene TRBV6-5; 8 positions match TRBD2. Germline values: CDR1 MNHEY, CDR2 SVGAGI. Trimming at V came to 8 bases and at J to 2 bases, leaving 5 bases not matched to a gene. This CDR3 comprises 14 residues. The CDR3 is CASHAGLAYNEQFF. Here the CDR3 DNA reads TGTGCCAGCCATGCGGGACTAGCCTACAATGAGCAGTTCTTC.

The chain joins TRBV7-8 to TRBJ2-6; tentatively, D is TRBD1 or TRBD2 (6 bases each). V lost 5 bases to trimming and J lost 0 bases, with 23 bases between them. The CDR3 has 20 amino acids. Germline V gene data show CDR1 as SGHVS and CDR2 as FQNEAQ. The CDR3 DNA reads TGTGCCAGCAGCCCCTACCGGGGGCAGGCGTCAAACTCTGGGGCCAACGTCCTGACTTTC. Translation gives CASSPYRGQASNSGANVLTF.

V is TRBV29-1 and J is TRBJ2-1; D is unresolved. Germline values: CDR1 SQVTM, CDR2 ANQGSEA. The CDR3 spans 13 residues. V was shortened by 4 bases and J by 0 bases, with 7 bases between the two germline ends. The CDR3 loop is CSVARSSYNEQFF. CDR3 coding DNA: TGCAGCGTTGCCCGGAGCTCCTACAATGAGCAGTTCTTC.

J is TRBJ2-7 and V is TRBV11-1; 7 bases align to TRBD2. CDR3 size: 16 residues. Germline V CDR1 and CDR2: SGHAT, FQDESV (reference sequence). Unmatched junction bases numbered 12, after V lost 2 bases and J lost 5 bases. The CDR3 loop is CASSLRVAREFNEQYF. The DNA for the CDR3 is TGTGCCAGCAGCTTAAGGGTTGCGCGGGAGTTCAACGAGCAGTACTTC.

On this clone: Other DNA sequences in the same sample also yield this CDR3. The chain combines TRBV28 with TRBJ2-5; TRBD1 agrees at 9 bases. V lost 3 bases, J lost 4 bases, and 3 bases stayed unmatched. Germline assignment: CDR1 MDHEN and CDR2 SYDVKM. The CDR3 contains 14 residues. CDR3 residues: CASSFPGQGETQYF. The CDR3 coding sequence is TGTGCCAGCAGTTTTCCGGGACAGGGAGAGACCCAGTACTTC.

Here the CDR3 DNA reads TGCGCCAGCAGCCAAGATCTAGGAACAGGGAGGTTACGACGCGAAAAACTGTTTTTT. It encodes CASSQDLGTGRLRREKLFF. The gene calls are TRBV4-1 and TRBJ1-4, with D maybe TRBD1 (6 bases). V was trimmed by 0 bases and J by 8 bases, leaving 25 bases between them. Per the germline V gene, CDR1 is MGHRA and CDR2 is YSYEKL. This CDR3 contains 19 residues.

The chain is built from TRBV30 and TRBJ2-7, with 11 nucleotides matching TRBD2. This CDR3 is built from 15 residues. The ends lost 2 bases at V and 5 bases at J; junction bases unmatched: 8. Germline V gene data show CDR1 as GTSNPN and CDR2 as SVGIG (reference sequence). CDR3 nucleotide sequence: TGTGCCTGGAGTCCAACGACTAGCGGGACCAACGAGCAGTACTTC. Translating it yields CAWSPTTSGTNEQYF.

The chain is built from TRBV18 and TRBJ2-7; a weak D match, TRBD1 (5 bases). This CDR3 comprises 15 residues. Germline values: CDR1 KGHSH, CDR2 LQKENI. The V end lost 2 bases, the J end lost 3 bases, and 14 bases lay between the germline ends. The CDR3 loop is CASSPAGMLDYEQYF. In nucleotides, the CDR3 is TGTGCCAGCTCACCAGCAGGGATGCTCGACTACGAGCAGTACTTC.

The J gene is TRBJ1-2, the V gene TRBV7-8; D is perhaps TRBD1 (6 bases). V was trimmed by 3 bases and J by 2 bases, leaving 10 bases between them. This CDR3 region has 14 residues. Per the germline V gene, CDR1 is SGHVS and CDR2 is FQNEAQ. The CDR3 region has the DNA TGTGCCAGCAGCTTTCAGGGGAGGAACTATGGCTACACCTTC. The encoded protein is CASSFQGRNYGYTF.

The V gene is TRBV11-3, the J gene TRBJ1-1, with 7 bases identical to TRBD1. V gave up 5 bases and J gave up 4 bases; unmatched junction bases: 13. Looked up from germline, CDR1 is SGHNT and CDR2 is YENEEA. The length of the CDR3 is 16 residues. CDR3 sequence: CASSPHPTGTGTEAFF. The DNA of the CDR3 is TGTGCCAGCAGCCCCCACCCGACAGGGACCGGCACTGAAGCTTTCTTT.

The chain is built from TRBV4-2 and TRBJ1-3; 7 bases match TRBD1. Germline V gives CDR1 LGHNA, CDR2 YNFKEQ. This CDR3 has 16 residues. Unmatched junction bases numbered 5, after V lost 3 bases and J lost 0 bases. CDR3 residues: CASSQVQGPSGNTIYF. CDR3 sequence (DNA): TGTGCCAGCAGCCAGGTACAGGGGCCCTCTGGAAACACCATATATTTT.